Presented here are 10 T cell receptor delta chains from one specimen sequenced in a study of gamma delta lymphoproliferative disorders and STAT genes. TCRdb fed the multiplex PCR reads to CATT. The data contain 1,200 to 1,500 delta-chain clones, about 2.9% of them singletons. Sequencing used genomic DNA taken from PBMCs of patients and controls. Sequenced: blood. The receptors come from a human donor with gamma-delta T-cell large granular lymphocyte leukemia.

This clone was counted between two and nine times. TCRdb records a much larger clone's protein for this DNA, with a difference at residue 18 that likely arises from a read error; the protein given is the translation of the DNA. The CDR3, as DNA: TGTGCTCTTGGGGAAGCCGCTCCCTACCAGCCTTCGTACACCGATAAACTCACCTTT. This codes for CALGEAAPYQPSYTDKLTF. J is TRDJ1 and V is TRDV1; D possibly corresponds to TRDD2 (5 bases). CDR3 length: 19 residues. Germline V CDR1 and CDR2: TSWWSYY, QGS.

Turning to this clone: A far larger clone is just one base off, so this is likely a read error. Distinct nucleotide sequences in the sample also encode this CDR3. No V segment was called; the J segment is TRDJ1; the table's D call, TRDD3, was not checked against the DNA. CDR3 length: 24 residues. The CDR3, as DNA: TGTGCTCTTGGGGAACTAGTTGACCTGCGTCTAGTACTGGGGGACCGCCGCTACACCGATAAACTCATCTTT. Translated: CALGELVDLRLVLGDRRYTDKLIF.

This clone was recorded a few times. This sequence is one base from a far larger clone and is likely a read error. Other DNA sequences in this specimen translate into the identical CDR3. The V call is TRDV2, the J call TRDJ1; 13 bases line up with TRDD3. CDR3 length: 20 amino acids. Looked up from germline, CDR1 is GEAIGNYY and CDR2 is EKD. The V and J ends lost 0 bases and 2 bases, in that order; junction bases with no gene match: 14. CDR3 in DNA: TGTGCCTGTGACACCCGGTACTGGGGGATACGCGGTGAAGAGACCGATAAACTCATCTTT. Its protein product is CACDTRYWGIRGEETDKLIF.

To note about this clone: The mismatch at residue 20 between this DNA's translation and the TCRdb protein of a much larger clone likely reflects a read error; the protein shown is translated from the DNA. J is TRDJ1 and V is TRDV1; TRDD3 might be the D (6 bases). The CDR3 loop spans 22 amino acids. CDR1 is TSWWSYY, CDR2 QGS, per germline. DNA for the CDR3: TGTGCTCTTGGGGAACTAGCACTCCCTTTGCTACATGATTGGGGGGACACCGATAAACCCATCTTT. It specifies CALGELALPLLHDWGDTDKPIF.

Concerning this clone itself: A far larger clone is off by one base, so a read error is likely. No DNA is shown, since the ends of the CDR3 on it are uncertain; the CDR3 is the one TCRdb lists. The identical CDR3 is also encoded by other nucleotide sequences in the sample. This sequence joins TRAV29/DV5 and TRDJ2. Germline V gives CDR1 NSMFDY, CDR2 ISSIKDK. The CDR3 numbers 16 amino acids, ends counted. CDR3 region: CSVLLCSKRVTAQLFF.

As for this clone: A read error is the likely source, as a far larger clone sits one nucleotide away. Other nucleotide sequences from this sample produce the same CDR3. No V gene call is available, although the J gene is TRDJ1; TRDD3, the D gene given by the table, was not confirmed from the DNA. This CDR3 is 24 amino acids long. The CDR3 protein is CALGELVDLRLVLGDRRYTDKLIF. CDR3 nucleotide sequence: TGTGCTCTTGGGGAACTAGTTGACCTACGTCTAGTACTGGGGGACCGCCGTTACACCGATAAACTCATCTTT.

This clone appeared a few times. The amino acid sequence in TCRdb belongs to a much larger clone and departs from this DNA's translation at residue 3, likely a sequencing read error; the sequence shown is translated from the DNA. The genes are TRDV2 and TRDJ1, with 9 bases identical to TRDD3. The germline V gene has CDR1 GEAIGNYY and CDR2 EKD. The CDR3 is 17 residues long. The CDR3, as DNA: TGTGCCTATGACACCCTTACTGGGGGAACGTACACCGATAAACTCATCTTT. This translates into CAYDTLTGGTYTDKLIF.

This clone was picked up a small number of times. A far bigger clonotype differs at one base, so this is likely a read error. The identical CDR3 is also encoded by other nucleotide sequences in the sample. The CDR3 DNA sequence: TGTGCTCTTGGGAAATCGATTTCCTACGGAGCCCTAATCAACTGGGGGACTCCTTACACCGATAAACTCATCTTT. This codes for CALGKSISYGALINWGTPYTDKLIF. The rearrangement links TRDV1 to TRDJ1; TRDD3 aligns across 9 bases. V gave up 5 bases and J gave up 0 bases; unmatched junction bases: 34. The CDR3 totals 25 residues. The germline V gene has CDR1 TSWWSYY and CDR2 QGS.

Sample share makes this clone large. The sample contains more than one DNA sequence encoding this CDR3. The rearrangement uses TRDV1 and TRDJ1, with a possible D match to TRDD2 (7 bases). The germline CDR1 and CDR2 sequences are TSWWSYY and QGS. This CDR3 spans 17 amino acids. Trimming stripped 4 bases from V and 8 bases from J, with 26 bases between. As DNA, the CDR3 is TGTGCTCTTGGGGCAGGCCTTCCTCCCATTATCTGGGGCAAACTCATCTTT. Translated, it gives CALGAGLPPIIWGKLIF.

The table lists this clone with a few counts. The protein that TCRdb holds for this DNA derives from a much larger clone and differs from the translated DNA at residue 9, which likely indicates a read error; the protein shown here is translated from the DNA. The J gene is TRDJ1, the V gene TRDV3; 10 bases match TRDD3. This CDR3 spans 14 amino acids. Looked up from germline, CDR1 is TVYSNPD and CDR2 is GDNSRS (reference sequence). Germline trimming cut 3 bases from V and 4 bases from J; bases unmatched to any gene: 8. CDR3 in DNA: TGTGCCTTAGGTCTGGGGGATAGGAGCGATAAACTCATCTTT. It encodes CALGLGDRSDKLIF.